The sequence of this T cell receptor (beta chain) was determined in a study of blood T cell repertoires in COVID-19. About the research overall: Researchers got acute and convalescent COVID-19 samples from the United States, Italy and Spain. PBMCs, B-cell-depleted T cells, or T cells were the source of the cDNA or gDNA that made up the material.

Germline lookup yields CDR1 MDHEN and CDR2 SYDVKM. This CDR3 has 14 residues. V trimming: 5 bases; J trimming: 2 bases; junction bases outside the gene matches: 1. In the original analysis: Amplification from reference gene primers served as the basis for estimated nucleated cell counts. Some clones are missing from TCRdb's copy, which holds only in-frame ones; the method was immunoSEQ multiplex PCR. The V and J calls and clone size are taken from that table; D and trimming were inferred from the DNA. The sample has roughly 100,000 clones, around nine tenths seen once. The TCR sequence derives from a man aged 50 to 59 with active or convalescent COVID-19. Specimen: peripheral blood. V usage is TRBV28 and J usage is TRBJ2-7; 12 bases align to TRBD1. In nucleotides, the CDR3 is TGTGCCAGCAGTGGGACAGGGGGCCCCTACGAGCAGTACTTC. Protein product: CASSGTGGPYEQYF.